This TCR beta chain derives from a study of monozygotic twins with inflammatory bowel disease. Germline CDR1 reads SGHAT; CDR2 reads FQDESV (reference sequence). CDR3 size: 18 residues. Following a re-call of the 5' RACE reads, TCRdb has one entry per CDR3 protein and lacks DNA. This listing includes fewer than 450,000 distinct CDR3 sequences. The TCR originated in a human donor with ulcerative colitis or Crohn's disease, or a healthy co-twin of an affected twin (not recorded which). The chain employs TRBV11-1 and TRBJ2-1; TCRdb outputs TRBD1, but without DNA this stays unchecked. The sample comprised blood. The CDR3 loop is CASSLEAGQGSSYNEQFF.